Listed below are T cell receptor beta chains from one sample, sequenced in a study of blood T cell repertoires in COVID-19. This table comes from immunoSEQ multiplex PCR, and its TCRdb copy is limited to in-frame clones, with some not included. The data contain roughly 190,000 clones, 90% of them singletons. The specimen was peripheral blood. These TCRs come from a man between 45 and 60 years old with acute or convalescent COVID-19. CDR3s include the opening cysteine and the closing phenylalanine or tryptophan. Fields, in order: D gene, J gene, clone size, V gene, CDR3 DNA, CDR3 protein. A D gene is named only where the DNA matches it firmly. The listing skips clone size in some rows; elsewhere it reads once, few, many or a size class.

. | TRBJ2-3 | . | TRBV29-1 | TGCAGCGCCCGAGGCGACACAGATACGCAGTATTTT | CSARGDTDTQYF
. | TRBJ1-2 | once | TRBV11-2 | TGTGCCAGCAGCTCCCCCCAGACTAACTATGGCTACACCTTC | CASSSPQTNYGYTF
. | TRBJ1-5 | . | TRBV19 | TGTGCCAGTAGTATCAAAATCAATCAGCCCCAGCATTTT | CASSIKINQPQHF
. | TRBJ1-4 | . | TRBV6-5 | TGTGCCAGCACCACAGGGAGAACTAATGAAAAACTGTTTTTT | CASTTGRTNEKLFF
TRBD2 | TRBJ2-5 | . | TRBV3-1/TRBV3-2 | TGTGCCAGCAGCCGACGACTAGCGGAAGAGACCCAGTACTTC | CASSRRLAEETQYF
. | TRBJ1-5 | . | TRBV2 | TGTGCCAGCCACGGAGCATCGAGATTCAATCAGCCCCAGCATTTT | CASHGASRFNQPQHF
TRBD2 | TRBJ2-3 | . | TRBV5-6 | TGTGCCAGCAGCTTGGGGCCCCCCCTGACTAGCGGGAGGACAGATACGCAGTATTTT | CASSLGPPLTSGRTDTQYF
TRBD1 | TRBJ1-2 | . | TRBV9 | TGTGCCAGCAGCGTAGATGGGACAGGGGGCGACTATGGCTACACCTTC | CASSVDGTGGDYGYTF
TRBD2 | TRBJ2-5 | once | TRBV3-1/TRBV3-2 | TGTGCCAGCAGCCCCCTGACTAGCGGGGAGACCCAGTACTTC | CASSPLTSGETQYF
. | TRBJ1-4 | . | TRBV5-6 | TGTGCCAGCAGCCCCCAGGGAAATGAAAAACTGTTTTTT | CASSPQGNEKLFF
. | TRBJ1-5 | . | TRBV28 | TGTGCCAGCAGTTTCCGGGCCAGGGGCAATCAGCCCCAGCATTTT | CASSFRARGNQPQHF
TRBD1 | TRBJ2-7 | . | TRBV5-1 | TGCGCCAGCAGCTTGGTGGCAGGGGGCGTTTACGAGCAGTACTTC | CASSLVAGGVYEQYF
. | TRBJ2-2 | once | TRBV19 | TGTGCCAGTAGTCCCAGAGACGGGACTGCCCTTGAGAACGGGGAGCTGTTTTTT | CASSPRDGTALENGELFF
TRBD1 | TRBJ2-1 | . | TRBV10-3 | TGTGCCATCAGGAAGATGACAGGGGGCTCCTACAATGAGCAGTTCTTC | CAIRKMTGGSYNEQFF
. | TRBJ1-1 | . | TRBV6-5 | TGTGCCAGCAGTTGGGGCCGGCTCACTGAAGCTTTCTTT | CASSWGRLTEAFF
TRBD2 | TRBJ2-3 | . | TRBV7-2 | TGTGCCAGCAGCTTCCACCTCGCGGGGGACACAGATACGCAGTATTTT | CASSFHLAGDTDTQYF
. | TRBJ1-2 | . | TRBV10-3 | TGTGCCATCAGTGAGTCGACTCGGTGGAGTGCGGAACAAGTTAACTATGGCTACACCTTC | CAISESTRWSAEQVNYGYTF
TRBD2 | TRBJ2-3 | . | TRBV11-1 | TGTGCCAGCAGCCCGGGACTAGCGGGAGACACAGATACGCAGTATTTT | CASSPGLAGDTDTQYF
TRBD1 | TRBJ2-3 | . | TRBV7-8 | TGTGCCAGCAGCTCGGAACGGACAGGGGGTACAGATACGCAGTATTTT | CASSSERTGGTDTQYF
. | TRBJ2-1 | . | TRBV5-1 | TGCGCCAGCAGCCCTCGACAGACTTACAATGAGCAGTTCTTC | CASSPRQTYNEQFF
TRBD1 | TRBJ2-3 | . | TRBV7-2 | TGTGCCAGCAGATATCGGGACAGGGCAGATACGCAGTATTTT | CASRYRDRADTQYF
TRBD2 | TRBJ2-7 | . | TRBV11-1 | TGTGCCAGCAGCAATAGCGGGAGCGAGTACGAGCAGTACTTC | CASSNSGSEYEQYF
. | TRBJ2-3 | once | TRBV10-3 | TGTGCCATCAGTGGTGGCCCAGCAGATACGCAGTATTTT | CAISGGPADTQYF
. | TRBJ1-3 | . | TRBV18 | TGTGCCAGCTCACCACCCGGTTCGGGAAACACCATATATTTT | CASSPPGSGNTIYF
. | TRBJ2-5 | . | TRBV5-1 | TGCGCCAGCAGCTTGGGAGTGATTCAAGAGACCCAGTACTTC | CASSLGVIQETQYF
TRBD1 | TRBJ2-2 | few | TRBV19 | TGTGCCAGTAGTATAGCAGGGGGCACGGCCGGGGAGCTGTTTTTT | CASSIAGGTAGELFF
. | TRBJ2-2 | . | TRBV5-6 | TGTGCCAGCAGCGGGAGGAGGCAGGGAAGCACCGGGGAGCTGTTTTTT | CASSGRRQGSTGELFF
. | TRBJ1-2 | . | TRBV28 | TGTGCCAGCAGTTTAAAACTTGGCAGTCTTCGGCGGGGCTACACCTTC | CASSLKLGSLRRGYTF
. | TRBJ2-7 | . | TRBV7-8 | TGTGCCAGCAGCTCGTGGGGGGTCTCCTACGAGCAGTACTTC | CASSSWGVSYEQYF
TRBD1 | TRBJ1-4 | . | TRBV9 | TGTGCCAGCAGCGCCTCGACAGGGGGATATGAAAAACTGTTTTTT | CASSASTGGYEKLFF
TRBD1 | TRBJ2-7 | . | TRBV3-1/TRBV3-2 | TGTGCCAGCAGGTACGGGGCAGGGGGTTCCTACGAGCAGTACTTC | CASRYGAGGSYEQYF
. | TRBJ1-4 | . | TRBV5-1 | TGCGCCAGCAGCCTAACGGACAGTGAAAAACTGTTTTTT | CASSLTDSEKLFF
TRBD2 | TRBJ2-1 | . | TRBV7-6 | TGTGCCAGCAGCTCCAGCGGGAGCATAGATGAGCAGTTCTTC | CASSSSGSIDEQFF
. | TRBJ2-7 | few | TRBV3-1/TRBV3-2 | TGTGCCAGCAGCAAAAGGGAGATAAGCTCCTACGAGCAGTACTTC | CASSKREISSYEQYF
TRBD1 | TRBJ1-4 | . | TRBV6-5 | TGTGCCAGCAGACCGGGACAGGATAATGAAAAACTGTTTTTT | CASRPGQDNEKLFF